Listed below are T cell receptor beta chains from one sample, sequenced in a study of control samples from healthy donors and cancer patients. The data were produced by immunoSEQ multiplex PCR, yet TCRdb's version contains in-frame clones alone and is incomplete. Among about 92,000 clones listed, approximately 78% were seen once. The sequenced material came from blood. These receptors came from a woman aged 60 to 75 in good health. The CDR3 runs from the conserved cysteine through the conserved F or W. Each record gives: D gene, V gene, clone size, J gene, CDR3 DNA, CDR3 protein. D genes are given only for firm matches. The size field is filled for only some rows; it gives once, few, many or a size class.

d_gene: TRBD1; v_gene: TRBV19; abundance: .; j_gene: TRBJ1-2; CDR3nt: TGTGCCAGCACGCGACAGGGGGTGGACTATGGCTACACCTTC; CDR3aa: CASTRQGVDYGYTF
d_gene: TRBD1; v_gene: TRBV5-3; abundance: .; j_gene: TRBJ1-5; CDR3nt: TGTGCCAGACGACAGGGGACAGGGAATCAGCCCCAGCATTTT; CDR3aa: CARRQGTGNQPQHF
d_gene: .; v_gene: TRBV10-3; abundance: once; j_gene: TRBJ2-3; CDR3nt: TGTGCCATTTCTTTAGGGAGGGGGCTAAGCACAGATACGCAGTATTTT; CDR3aa: CAISLGRGLSTDTQYF
d_gene: .; v_gene: TRBV27; abundance: few; j_gene: TRBJ1-6; CDR3nt: TGTGCCAGCAGTGACAGTATAGATTCACCCCTCCACTTT; CDR3aa: CASSDSIDSPLHF
d_gene: TRBD2; v_gene: TRBV5-1; abundance: .; j_gene: TRBJ2-5; CDR3nt: TGCGCCAGCAGCTTGGGACCTAGCGGGGCCCAAGAGACCCAGTACTTC; CDR3aa: CASSLGPSGAQETQYF
d_gene: TRBD1; v_gene: TRBV19; abundance: .; j_gene: TRBJ2-7; CDR3nt: TGTGCCAGTAGTAAGGCCGGGACAGGCTACGAGCAGTACTTC; CDR3aa: CASSKAGTGYEQYF
d_gene: .; v_gene: TRBV5-1; abundance: .; j_gene: TRBJ2-5; CDR3nt: TGCGCCAGCAGCCAAGGAGTGGGCCCCCAAGAGACCCAGTACTTC; CDR3aa: CASSQGVGPQETQYF
d_gene: TRBD1; v_gene: TRBV12-5; abundance: .; j_gene: TRBJ2-5; CDR3nt: TGTGCTAGTGGTCCCCAGGGGGTTGAGACCCAGTACTTC; CDR3aa: CASGPQGVETQYF
d_gene: .; v_gene: TRBV9; abundance: .; j_gene: TRBJ2-7; CDR3nt: TGTGCCAGCAGCGTAGCGGAAGCCTACGAGCAGTACTTC; CDR3aa: CASSVAEAYEQYF
d_gene: .; v_gene: TRBV5-1; abundance: few; j_gene: TRBJ1-4; CDR3nt: TGCGCCAGCAGCTCAAGACAAAGGGGGGAAAAACTGTTTTTT; CDR3aa: CASSSRQRGEKLFF
d_gene: TRBD1; v_gene: TRBV19; abundance: .; j_gene: TRBJ1-6; CDR3nt: TGTGCCAGTACTCCGGGACAGATTAATTCACCCCTCCACTTT; CDR3aa: CASTPGQINSPLHF
d_gene: .; v_gene: TRBV28; abundance: .; j_gene: TRBJ2-3; CDR3nt: TGTGCCAGCAGTTTTAGGGGCACAGATACGCAGTATTTT; CDR3aa: CASSFRGTDTQYF
d_gene: .; v_gene: TRBV27; abundance: .; j_gene: TRBJ2-7; CDR3nt: TGTGCCAGCAGTTTTGCACAGAACTACGAGCAGTACTTC; CDR3aa: CASSFAQNYEQYF
d_gene: .; v_gene: TRBV7-2; abundance: .; j_gene: TRBJ1-5; CDR3nt: TGTGCCAGCAGCCCTCTGGCGGCGCAGCCCCAGCATTTT; CDR3aa: CASSPLAAQPQHF
d_gene: .; v_gene: TRBV19; abundance: .; j_gene: TRBJ2-7; CDR3nt: TGTGCCAGTAGTAGAACAGGGAACTACGAGCAGTACTTC; CDR3aa: CASSRTGNYEQYF
d_gene: .; v_gene: TRBV5-6; abundance: once; j_gene: TRBJ2-1; CDR3nt: TGTGCCAGCAGCTTAAGGCACAATGAGCAGTTCTTC; CDR3aa: CASSLRHNEQFF